What follows is one T cell receptor beta chain and its context. Indicated time point: pretreatment peripheral blood. Sequencing used immunoSEQ multiplex PCR; TCRdb keeps in-frame clones, though not all of them. The sample lists about 63,000 clones; roughly four fifths were seen once. This record comes from a study of PD-L1 blockade in urothelial cancer. Study overall: A median of about 140,000 T cells was found in the blood samples.

The CDR3 has 11 amino acids. V lost 6 bases to trimming and J lost 4 bases, with 7 bases between them. Per the germline V gene, CDR1 is SNHLY and CDR2 is FYNNEI. The chain joins TRBV2 to TRBJ2-7; weak D call: TRBD1 (6 bases). The source is a man in his 70s with urothelial cancer. The starting material was PBMCs, obtained around atezolizumab (anti-PD-L1) treatment. CDR3 bases: TGTGCCAGCAGCACAGGGTACGAGCAGTACTTC. Translated: CASSTGYEQYF.